Detailed here is one TCR beta chain. Its antigen is not known. This sample is part of a study of cytomegalovirus exposure and HLA in healthy donors. Data came from immunoSEQ multiplex PCR; TCRdb stores just in-frame clones and leaves some out. Of roughly 250,000 clones in the sample, approximately 86% were seen once. General study results and limits: Rarity held for most TCR sequences, but there were some public TCRs that occurred in many donors.

CDR1 is SSHAT and CDR2 is FNYEAQ in the germline V gene (reference sequence). The CDR3 sequence is 13 residues long. V was pared by 5 bases and J by 6 bases, with 11 bases between. The sequenced material came from PBMCs. This TCR came from a woman in her 30s in good health and CMV-seropositive. The J gene is TRBJ2-1, the V gene TRBV7-7; TRBD1 is a possible D gene (6 bases). CDR3 bases: TGTGCCAGCAGCCTTGGACAGACCAATGAGCAGTTCTTC. Its protein is CASSLGQTNEQFF. Filled out from reference TRBV7-7 and TRBJ2-1, the complete variable domain reads GAGVSQSPRYKVTKRGQDVTLRCDPISSHATLYWYQQALGQGPEFLTYFNYEAQPDKSGLPSDRFSAERPEGSISTLTIQRTEQRDSAMYRCASSLGQTNEQFFGPGTRLTVL.